The TCR beta chain described here comes from a study of blood T cell repertoires in COVID-19. The overall study: Both acute and convalescent COVID-19 samples were obtained from the United States, Italy and Spain. Sources were T cells, B-cell-depleted T cells, or PBMCs; the material itself was cDNA or gDNA.

Per the study methods: Estimates of nucleated cell counts were drawn from the amplification of reference gene primers. Data came from immunoSEQ multiplex PCR; TCRdb stores just in-frame clones and leaves some out. V and J calls and clone size come straight from that table; D and trimming were deduced from the DNA. The sample lists under 250,000 clones, around nine tenths occurring once. The Seattle site enrolled patients during active infection and followed them longitudinally. The receptor was isolated from a man aged 50 to 60 with COVID-19, enrolled during active disease. Sequenced material: peripheral blood.

The CDR3 region has the DNA TGTGCCAGTAGTACACGGGGACAGGGGGTAAACACCGGGGAGCTGTTTTTT. This translates into CASSTRGQGVNTGELFF. V usage is TRBV19 and J usage is TRBJ2-2; TRBD1 matches 11 bases. Trimming at V came to 4 bases and at J to 2 bases, leaving 6 bases not matched to a gene. The CDR3 totals 17 residues. CDR1 is LNHDA, CDR2 SQIVND, per germline (reference sequence).